The present TCR beta chain was sequenced within a study of T cell changes during pregnancy in multiple sclerosis. Clones were sequenced by immunoSEQ multiplex PCR, and TCRdb holds only the in-frame ones, with some missing. The profile covers about 41,000 clones, with around 89% appearing a single time and about 0.61% taken by the ten largest. The material was CD4+ T cells from peripheral blood mononuclear cells, obtained in the first trimester of pregnancy. The receptor's source is a female donor with multiple sclerosis, enrolled in a pregnancy study.

The CDR3 nucleotides are TGTGCCAGCAGTATCCGACAGGGCCATGGCTACACCTTC. Translating gives CASSIRQGHGYTF. V and J are TRBV28 and TRBJ1-2, with 7 bases aligning to TRBD1. CDR3 size: 13 residues. In germline, CDR1 is MDHEN, CDR2 SYDVKM. V dropped 5 bases and J dropped 6; count of bases not matched to a gene: 6.